This T cell receptor beta chain comes out of a study of blood T cell repertoires in COVID-19. Study overall: T cells, B-cell-depleted T cells, or PBMCs provided the cDNA or gDNA that served as material.

The ends were cut back, 7 bases at V and 4 bases at J, with 21 bases in the middle. This CDR3 contains 15 residues. Germline lookup yields CDR1 SQVTM and CDR2 ANQGSEA. Clones were sequenced by immunoSEQ multiplex PCR, and TCRdb holds only the in-frame ones, with some missing. The sample lists about 260,000 clones, about 88% seen once, with 4.1% in the top ten. The sequence was obtained from a man aged 30-40 years with acute COVID-19. V is TRBV29-1 and J is TRBJ2-3, with a weak D call TRBD1 (6 bases). The sample comprised PBMCs or T cells enriched from blood (not recorded which). The DNA for the CDR3 is TGCAGCGGCCCTACCCAGGGGAGACGCGCAGATACGCAGTATTTT. It is translated as CSGPTQGRRADTQYF.